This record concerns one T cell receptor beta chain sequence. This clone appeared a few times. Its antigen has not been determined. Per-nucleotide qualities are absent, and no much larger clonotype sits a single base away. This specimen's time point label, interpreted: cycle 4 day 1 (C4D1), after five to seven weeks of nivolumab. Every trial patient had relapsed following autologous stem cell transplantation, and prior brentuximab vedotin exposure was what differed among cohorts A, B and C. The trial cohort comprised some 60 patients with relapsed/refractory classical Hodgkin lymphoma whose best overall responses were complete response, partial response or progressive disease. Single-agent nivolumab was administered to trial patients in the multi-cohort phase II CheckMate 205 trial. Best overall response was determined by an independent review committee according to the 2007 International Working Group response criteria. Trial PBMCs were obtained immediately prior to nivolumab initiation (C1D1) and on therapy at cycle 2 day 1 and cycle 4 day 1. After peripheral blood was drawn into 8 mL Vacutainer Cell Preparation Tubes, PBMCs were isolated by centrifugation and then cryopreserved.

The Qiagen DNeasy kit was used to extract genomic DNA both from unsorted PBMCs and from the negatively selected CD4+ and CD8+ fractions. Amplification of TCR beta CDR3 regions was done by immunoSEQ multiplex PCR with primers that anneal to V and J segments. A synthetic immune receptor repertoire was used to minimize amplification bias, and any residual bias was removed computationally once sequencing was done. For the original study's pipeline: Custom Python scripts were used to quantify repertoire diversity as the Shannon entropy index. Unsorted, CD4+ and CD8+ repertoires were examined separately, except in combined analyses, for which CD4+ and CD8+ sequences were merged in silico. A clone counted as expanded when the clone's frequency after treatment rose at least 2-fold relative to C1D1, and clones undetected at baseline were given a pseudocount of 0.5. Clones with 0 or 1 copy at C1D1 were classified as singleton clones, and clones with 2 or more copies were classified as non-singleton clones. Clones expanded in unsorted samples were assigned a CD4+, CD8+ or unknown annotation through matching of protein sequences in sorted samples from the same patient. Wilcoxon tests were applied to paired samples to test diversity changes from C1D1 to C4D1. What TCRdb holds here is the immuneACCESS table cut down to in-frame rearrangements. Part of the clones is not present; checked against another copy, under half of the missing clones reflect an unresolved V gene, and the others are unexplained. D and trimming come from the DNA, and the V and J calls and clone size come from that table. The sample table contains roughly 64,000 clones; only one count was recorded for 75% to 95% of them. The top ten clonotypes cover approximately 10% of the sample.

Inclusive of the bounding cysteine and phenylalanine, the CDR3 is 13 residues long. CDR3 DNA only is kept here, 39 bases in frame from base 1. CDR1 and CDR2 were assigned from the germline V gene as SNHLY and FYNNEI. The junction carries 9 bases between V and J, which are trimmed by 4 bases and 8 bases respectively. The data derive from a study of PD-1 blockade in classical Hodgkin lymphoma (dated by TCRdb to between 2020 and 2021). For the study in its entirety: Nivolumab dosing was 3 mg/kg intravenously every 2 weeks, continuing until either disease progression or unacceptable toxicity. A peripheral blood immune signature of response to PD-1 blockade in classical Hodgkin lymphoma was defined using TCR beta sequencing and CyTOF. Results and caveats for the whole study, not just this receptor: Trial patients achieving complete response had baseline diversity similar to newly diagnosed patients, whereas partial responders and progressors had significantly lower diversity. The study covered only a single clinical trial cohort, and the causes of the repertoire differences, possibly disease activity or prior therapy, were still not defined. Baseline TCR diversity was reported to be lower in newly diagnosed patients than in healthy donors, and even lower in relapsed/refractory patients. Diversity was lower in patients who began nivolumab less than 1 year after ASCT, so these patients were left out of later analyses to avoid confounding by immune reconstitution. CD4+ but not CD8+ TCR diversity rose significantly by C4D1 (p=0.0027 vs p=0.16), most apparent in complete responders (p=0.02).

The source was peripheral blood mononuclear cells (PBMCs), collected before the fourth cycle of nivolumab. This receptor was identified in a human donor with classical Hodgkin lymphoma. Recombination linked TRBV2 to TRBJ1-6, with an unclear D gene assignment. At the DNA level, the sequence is TGTGCCAGCAGTGTAAACCGAGATTCACCCCTCCACTTT. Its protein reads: CASSVNRDSPLHF.